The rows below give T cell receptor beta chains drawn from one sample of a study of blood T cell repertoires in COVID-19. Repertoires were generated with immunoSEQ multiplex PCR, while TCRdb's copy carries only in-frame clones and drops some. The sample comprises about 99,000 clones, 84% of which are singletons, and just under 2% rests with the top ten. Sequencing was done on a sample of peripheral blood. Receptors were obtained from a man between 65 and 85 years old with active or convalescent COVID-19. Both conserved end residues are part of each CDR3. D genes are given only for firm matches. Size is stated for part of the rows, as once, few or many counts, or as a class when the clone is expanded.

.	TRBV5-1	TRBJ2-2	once	TGCGCCAGCAGCTTGATTGGCCAACCGAACACCGGGGAGCTGTTTTTT	CASSLIGQPNTGELFF
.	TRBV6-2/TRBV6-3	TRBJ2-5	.	TGTGCCAGCAGTTTCCGGGTCAGCCAAGAGACCCAGTACTTC	CASSFRVSQETQYF
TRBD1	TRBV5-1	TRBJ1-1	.	TGCGCCAGCAGGGGACAGCAGAACACTGAAGCTTTCTTT	CASRGQQNTEAFF
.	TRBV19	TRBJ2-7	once	TGTGCCAGTAGTACATCAGGCGGGGTATACTCCTACGAGCAGTACTTC	CASSTSGGVYSYEQYF
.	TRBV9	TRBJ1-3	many	TGTGCCAGCAGCGTACAGGTTTCTGGAAACACCATATATTTT	CASSVQVSGNTIYF
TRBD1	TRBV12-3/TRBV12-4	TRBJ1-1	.	TGTGCCAGCAATCGGGGGACAGCCATGAACGCTTTCTTT	CASNRGTAMNAFF
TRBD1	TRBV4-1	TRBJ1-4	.	TGCGCCAGCAGCCAGCCCGACAGGGGGGCTAATGAAAAACTGTTTTTT	CASSQPDRGANEKLFF
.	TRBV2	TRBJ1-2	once	TGTGCCAGCAGTCCCTCAGGGTACTATGGCTACACCTTC	CASSPSGYYGYTF
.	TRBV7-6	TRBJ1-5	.	TGTGCCAGCAGCTTATCAGGGGATCAGCCCCAGCATTTT	CASSLSGDQPQHF
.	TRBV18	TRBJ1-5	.	TGTGCCAGCTCACCATACCCGCTAAACAATCAGCCCCAGCATTTT	CASSPYPLNNQPQHF
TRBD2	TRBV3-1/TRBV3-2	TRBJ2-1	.	TGTGCCAGCAGCCATGCCCGGGGGGGCGAGCAGTTCTTC	CASSHARGGEQFF
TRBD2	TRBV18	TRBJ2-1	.	TGTGCCAGCTCACAACAACTAGCGGGGTCCCCCGGTGAGCAGTTCTTC	CASSQQLAGSPGEQFF
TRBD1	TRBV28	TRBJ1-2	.	TGTGCCATCCCACAGGACAGGACGAAAGCTAACTATGACTACACCTTC	CAIPQDRTKANYDYTF
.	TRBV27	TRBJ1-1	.	TGTGCCAGCAGTTTTTTAGGGAGGAGCACTGAAGCTTTCTTT	CASSFLGRSTEAFF
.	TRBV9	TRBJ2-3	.	TGTGCCAGCAGCCTTCAGGGGGGACTGATCCAAGATACGCAGTATTTT	CASSLQGGLIQDTQYF
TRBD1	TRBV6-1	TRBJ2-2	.	TGTGCCAGCAGTGGCAGAACCGGGACAGGGATCTCCGGGGAGCTGTTTTTT	CASSGRTGTGISGELFF
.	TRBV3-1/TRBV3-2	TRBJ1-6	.	TGTGCCAGCAGCCAAGGAGGGAAGAATTCACCCCTCCACTTT	CASSQGGKNSPLHF
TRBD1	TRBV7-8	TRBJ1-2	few	TGTGCCAGCAGCCCCGGACAGGGGGGACATGGCTACACCTTC	CASSPGQGGHGYTF
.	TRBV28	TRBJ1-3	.	TGTGCCAGCAAAGAGCAGGGGCCTGGAAACACCATATATTTT	CASKEQGPGNTIYF
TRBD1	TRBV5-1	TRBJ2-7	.	TGCGCCAGCAGCTTGGCAGGGACAGTCAGGGAGCAGTACTTC	CASSLAGTVREQYF
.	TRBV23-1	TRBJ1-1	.	TGCGCCAGCAGTCCCGACACCAGCCAAAACACTGAAGCTTTCTTT	CASSPDTSQNTEAFF
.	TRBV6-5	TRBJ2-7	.	TGTGCCACCCGGCGGGGCTACTCCTACGAGCAGTACTTC	CATRRGYSYEQYF
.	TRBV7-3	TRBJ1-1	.	TGTGCCAGCAGCTTAATATCCCAGGGTAGGACTGAAGCTTTCTTT	CASSLISQGRTEAFF
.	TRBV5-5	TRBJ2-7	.	TGTGCCAGCAGCAACCGCGGGGACGGATTCTACGAGCAGTACTTC	CASSNRGDGFYEQYF
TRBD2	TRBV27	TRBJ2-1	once	TGTGCCAGCAGTCCAGCGGGGACCTACAATGAGCAGTTCTTC	CASSPAGTYNEQFF
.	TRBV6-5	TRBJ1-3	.	TGTGCCAGCAGTTACTCGCCGTCGGGGGCTGGAAACACCATATATTTT	CASSYSPSGAGNTIYF
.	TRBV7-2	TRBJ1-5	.	TGTGCCAGCAGCTTGAATGGGGGCGGTCAGCCCCAGCATTTT	CASSLNGGGQPQHF
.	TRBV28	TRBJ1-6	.	TGTGCCAGCGCCGTCCTGGAGATGGCCCTCCACTTT	CASAVLEMALHF
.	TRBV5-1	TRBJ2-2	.	TGCGCCAGCAGCTCCTCCCCACCTACAGGGTCCACCGGGGAGCTGTTTTTT	CASSSSPPTGSTGELFF
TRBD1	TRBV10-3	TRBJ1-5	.	TGTGCCATCAGTGAAGCGGGACAGGAGATGTGGGGCAATCAGCCCCAGCATTTT	CAISEAGQEMWGNQPQHF
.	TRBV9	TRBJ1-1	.	TGTGCCAGCAGCCCCCGGGGGGCTATGAACACTGAAGCTTTCTTT	CASSPRGAMNTEAFF
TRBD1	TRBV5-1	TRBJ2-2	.	TGCGCCAGCAGCTTTACTCCGGGACAGGGATCCGGGGAGCTGTTTTTT	CASSFTPGQGSGELFF
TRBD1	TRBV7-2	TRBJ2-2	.	TGTGCCAGCAGCTTCAGGACAGGAAACACCGGGGAGCTGTTTTTT	CASSFRTGNTGELFF
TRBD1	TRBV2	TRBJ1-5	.	TGTGCCAGCAGTGACAGGGGGCCGAGCAATCAGCCCCAGCATTTT	CASSDRGPSNQPQHF
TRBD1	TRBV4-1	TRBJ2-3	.	TGCGCCAGCAGCCAGGATCCCGGGACAGGGGGCAGGGGTACGCAGTATTTT	CASSQDPGTGGRGTQYF
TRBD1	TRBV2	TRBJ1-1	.	TGTGCCAGCAGCGGACAGGTGGAAGCTTTCTTT	CASSGQVEAFF
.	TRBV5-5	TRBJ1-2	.	TGTGCCAGCAGCTTGGACGGGAACTATGGCTACACCTTC	CASSLDGNYGYTF
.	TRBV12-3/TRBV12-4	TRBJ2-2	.	TGTGCCAGCAGCCTACTAAATATAGGGGAGCTGTTTTTT	CASSLLNIGELFF
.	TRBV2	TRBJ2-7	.	TGTGCCAGCAGTGAAGGAGGAGGAGCCTTCTACGAGCAGTACTTC	CASSEGGGAFYEQYF
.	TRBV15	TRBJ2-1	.	TGTGCCACCAGCAGAGGTCGGCGGGGCGGCAAAGACAATGAGCAGTTCTTC	CATSRGRRGGKDNEQFF
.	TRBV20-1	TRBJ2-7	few	TGCAGTGCTAGTCAGGGCGCGGACGAGCAGTACTTC	CSASQGADEQYF
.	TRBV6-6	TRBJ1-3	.	TGTGCCAGCAGACCCCGGGACACTCGCTCTGGAAACACCATATATTTT	CASRPRDTRSGNTIYF
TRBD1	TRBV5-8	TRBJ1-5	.	TGTGCCAGCAGTGTGGGGACAGTATCCAATCAGCCCCAGCATTTT	CASSVGTVSNQPQHF
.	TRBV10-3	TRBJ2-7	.	TGTGCCATCAGGACAGCTTCCTACGAGCAGTACTTC	CAIRTASYEQYF
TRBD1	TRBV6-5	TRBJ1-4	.	TGTGCCAGCGGGGGACAGGGGTCAACTAATGAAAAACTGTTTTTT	CASGGQGSTNEKLFF
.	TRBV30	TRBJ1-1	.	TGTGCCTGGAGCCCAGGGCGGTACACTGAAGCTTTCTTT	CAWSPGRYTEAFF
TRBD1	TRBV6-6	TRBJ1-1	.	TGTGCCAGCAGGGACCGGGACAGGAACACTGAAGCTTTCTTT	CASRDRDRNTEAFF
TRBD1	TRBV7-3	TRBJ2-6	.	TGTGCCAGCAGCCCCCGACCGACAGGGTCTGGGGCCAACGTCCTGACTTTC	CASSPRPTGSGANVLTF
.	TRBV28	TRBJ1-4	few	TGTGCCAGCAGTCAGACAGCCACCCTAATTCGAGTTTTT	CASSQTATLIRVF
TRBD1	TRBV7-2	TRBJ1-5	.	TGTGCCAGCACCACTACAGGGGGTATGAGCAATCAGCCCCAGCATTTT	CASTTTGGMSNQPQHF
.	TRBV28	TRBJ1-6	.	TGTGCCAGCAGAAATGGGGGGGGATATAATTCACCCCTCCACTTT	CASRNGGGYNSPLHF
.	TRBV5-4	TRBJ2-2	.	TGTGCCAGCAGCGGGAGAACATTCCCCGGGGAGCTGTTTTTT	CASSGRTFPGELFF
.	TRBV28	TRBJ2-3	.	TGTGCCAGCAGGCCAACTAGTCGGACCCAAGATACGCAGTATTTT	CASRPTSRTQDTQYF
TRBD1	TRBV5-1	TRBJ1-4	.	TGCGCCAGCAGCTCCGGGACAGGGAATGAAAAACTGTTTTTT	CASSSGTGNEKLFF
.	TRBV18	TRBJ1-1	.	TGTGCCAGCTCACCGAAGGGGGTCGGCACTGAAGCTTTCTTT	CASSPKGVGTEAFF